The rows below give T cell receptor beta chains drawn from one sample of a study of human T cells and chemical hapten exposure. TCRdb fed the 5' RACE reads into MiXCR, producing one record per CDR3 protein. This sample has about 120,000 distinct CDR3 sequences, with around a fifth found just once. The receptors originated from a human donor in good health. Both conserved end residues are part of each CDR3. A D gene is named only where the DNA matches it firmly. The size entry is marked missing in some rows and otherwise reads once, few, many or a size class.

D gene	J gene	clone size	V gene	CDR3 protein	CDR3 DNA
TRBD2	TRBJ2-3	few	TRBV20-1	CSAVAGTSGRTDTQYF	TGCAGTGCTGTGGCCGGGACTAGCGGGAGAACAGATACGCAGTATTTT
.	TRBJ1-6	.	TRBV5-1	CASSGYGSSYNSPLHF	TGCGCCAGCAGCGGGTACGGAAGCTCCTATAATTCACCCCTCCACTTT
.	TRBJ1-1	.	TRBV28	CASRRTPGGTEAFF	TGTGCCAGCAGGCGGACTCCCGGAGGCACTGAAGCTTTCTTT
.	TRBJ2-7	.	TRBV20-1	CSARDRARGRSSYEQYF	TGCAGTGCTAGAGATCGGGCCAGGGGCAGGAGCTCCTACGAGCAGTACTTC
TRBD1	TRBJ1-1	few	TRBV29-1	CSHGTAYTEAFF	TGCAGCCATGGGACAGCTTACACTGAAGCTTTCTTT
TRBD1	TRBJ2-1	few	TRBV10-3	CAISEHGQGARNEQFF	TGTGCCATCAGTGAACACGGACAGGGGGCACGGAATGAGCAGTTCTTC
TRBD2	TRBJ2-7	.	TRBV25-1	CASRTAGLAGSYEQYF	TGTGCCAGCCGGACGGCGGGACTAGCGGGGTCCTACGAGCAGTACTTC
.	TRBJ1-1	.	TRBV25-1	CASSERGGGTEAFF	TGTGCCAGCAGTGAACGCGGGGGAGGGACTGAAGCTTTCTTT
TRBD1	TRBJ2-2	.	TRBV20-1	CSAPTGGPTGELFF	TGCAGTGCTCCGACAGGGGGTCCAACCGGGGAGCTGTTTTTT
TRBD2	TRBJ2-1	.	TRBV29-1	CSSFGTSGRAGKAEQFF	TGCAGCTCGTTCGGGACTAGCGGGAGGGCCGGCAAGGCTGAGCAGTTCTTC
TRBD1	TRBJ1-3	few	TRBV5-4	CASSSDRRNTIYF	TGTGCCAGCAGCTCGGACAGGAGAAACACCATATATTTT
.	TRBJ2-7	.	TRBV20-1	CSARPGTQLYSYEQYF	TGCAGTGCTAGGCCGGGGACTCAACTATACTCCTACGAGCAGTACTTC
.	TRBJ2-1	.	TRBV7-9	CASSLVWESDEQFF	TGTGCCAGCAGCTTAGTGTGGGAGTCGGATGAGCAGTTCTTC
TRBD2	TRBJ2-3	.	TRBV6-5	CASSRDLLAGTDTQYF	TGTGCCAGCAGCCGGGATTTACTAGCGGGAACAGATACGCAGTATTTT
.	TRBJ2-1	few	TRBV29-1	CSVEGGRFTENEQFF	TGCAGCGTTGAAGGGGGCAGATTCACGGAGAATGAGCAGTTCTTC
.	TRBJ2-2	.	TRBV4-1	CASSQYRTGELFF	TGCGCCAGCAGCCAATACAGAACCGGGGAGCTGTTTTTT
.	TRBJ1-5	few	TRBV6-6	CASSSRPGSNQPQHF	TGTGCCAGCAGCTCCCGGCCGGGAAGCAATCAGCCCCAGCATTTT
.	TRBJ2-7	many	TRBV21-1	CASSKEPGLRPYEQYF	TGTGCCAGCAGCAAAGAGCCGGGACTCCGACCCTACGAGCAGTACTTC
.	TRBJ1-4	few	TRBV20-1	CSARDMGNEKLFF	TGCAGTGCTAGAGATATGGGAAATGAAAAACTGTTTTTT
TRBD1	TRBJ2-3	.	TRBV2	CASSTDRGTDTQYF	TGTGCCAGCAGTACGGACAGGGGCACAGATACGCAGTATTTT
.	TRBJ1-2	few	TRBV28	CASTASPYGYTF	TGTGCCAGCACGGCCAGTCCCTATGGCTACACCTTC
TRBD1	TRBJ2-3	.	TRBV7-6	CASSSLRDSLILYF	TGTGCCAGCAGCTCATTGAGGGACAGCCTCATCCTGTATTTT
TRBD2	TRBJ2-7	.	TRBV7-9	CASSLDLAGGTTYEQYF	TGTGCCAGCAGCTTAGACCTAGCGGGAGGAACCACCTACGAGCAGTACTTC
TRBD1	TRBJ2-4	.	TRBV12-3/TRBV12-4	CASSPRTGAKNIQYF	TGTGCCAGCAGTCCGAGGACAGGGGCCAAAAACATTCAGTACTTC
.	TRBJ2-2	.	TRBV5-1	CASSPRTALNTGELFF	TGCGCCAGCAGCCCGAGGACAGCGCTGAACACCGGGGAGCTGTTTTTT
TRBD1	TRBJ1-4	.	TRBV4-1	CASRLTGARNEKLFF	TGCGCCAGCAGACTCACAGGGGCGAGGAATGAAAAACTGTTTTTT
.	TRBJ1-2	few	TRBV6-5	CASSYSGSTRDGYTF	TGTGCCAGCAGTTACTCGGGTTCTACCCGAGACGGCTACACCTTC
TRBD1	TRBJ1-1	.	TRBV12-3/TRBV12-4	CASRDRGYRDTEAFF	TGTGCCAGCAGGGACAGGGGCTATAGAGACACTGAAGCTTTCTTT
.	TRBJ1-5	few	TRBV2	CASSDPGQPQHF	TGTGCCAGCAGTGATCCGGGTCAGCCCCAGCATTTT
.	TRBJ2-2	.	TRBV6-6	CASSPGSSVDTGELFF	TGTGCCAGCAGCCCGGGTTCCTCTGTAGACACCGGGGAGCTGTTTTTT
.	TRBJ2-1	.	TRBV12-3/TRBV12-4	CASRRVSSYNEQFF	TGTGCCAGCAGGAGGGTATCCTCCTACAATGAGCAGTTCTTC
.	TRBJ2-3	.	TRBV13	CASTVMRDPWTDTQYF	TGTGCCAGCACCGTGATGAGGGACCCTTGGACAGATACGCAGTATTTT
.	TRBJ2-3	few	TRBV9	CASSVEGEQWGGDTQYF	TGTGCCAGCAGCGTAGAGGGGGAACAGTGGGGAGGAGATACGCAGTATTTT
.	TRBJ2-7	.	TRBV9	CASSVTRDSYEQYF	TGTGCCAGCAGCGTAACCAGGGACTCCTACGAGCAGTACTTC
.	TRBJ2-7	few	TRBV27	CASTEPGPSYEQYF	TGTGCCAGCACCGAACCAGGCCCATCCTACGAGCAGTACTTC
.	TRBJ1-6	.	TRBV9	CASSARRSNSPLHF	TGTGCCAGCAGTGCCCGGAGATCCAATTCACCCCTCCACTTT
.	TRBJ2-6	.	TRBV29-1	CSVDEGAPLSGANVLTF	TGCAGCGTTGATGAAGGGGCCCCCCTCTCTGGGGCCAACGTCCTGACTTTC
.	TRBJ1-3	.	TRBV7-7	CASSPLGGSGNTIYF	TGTGCTAGCAGCCCTTTGGGGGGATCTGGAAACACCATATATTTT
.	TRBJ1-2	few	TRBV20-1	CSAPTSHNYGYTF	TGCAGTGCCCCGACCAGTCATAACTATGGCTACACCTTC
TRBD1	TRBJ1-1	.	TRBV12-3/TRBV12-4	CASSLSGTVNTEAFF	TGTGCCAGCAGTTTATCCGGGACAGTGAACACTGAAGCTTTCTTT
TRBD1	TRBJ1-6	once	TRBV27	CASSLVPPGQGGSPLHF	TGTGCCAGCAGTCTAGTACCGCCGGGACAGGGGGGTTCACCCCTCCACTTT
.	TRBJ2-7	.	TRBV10-3	CAIRGGGTVYEQYF	TGTGCCATCAGAGGTGGAGGGACAGTCTACGAGCAGTACTTC
TRBD1	TRBJ1-1	few	TRBV29-1	CSVGDSNTEAFF	TGCAGCGTTGGGGACAGCAACACTGAAGCTTTCTTT
.	TRBJ2-5	.	TRBV30	CAWSRSRGNQETQYF	TGTGCCTGGAGTAGGTCCAGGGGTAACCAAGAGACCCAGTACTTC
.	TRBJ2-5	few	TRBV20-1	CRPSGRDRVQETQYF	TGCAGGCCGAGTGGACGGGACCGGGTTCAAGAGACCCAGTACTTC
TRBD1	TRBJ2-1	.	TRBV11-2	CASSLGTGNEQFF	TGTGCCAGCAGCTTGGGGACAGGGAATGAGCAGTTCTTC